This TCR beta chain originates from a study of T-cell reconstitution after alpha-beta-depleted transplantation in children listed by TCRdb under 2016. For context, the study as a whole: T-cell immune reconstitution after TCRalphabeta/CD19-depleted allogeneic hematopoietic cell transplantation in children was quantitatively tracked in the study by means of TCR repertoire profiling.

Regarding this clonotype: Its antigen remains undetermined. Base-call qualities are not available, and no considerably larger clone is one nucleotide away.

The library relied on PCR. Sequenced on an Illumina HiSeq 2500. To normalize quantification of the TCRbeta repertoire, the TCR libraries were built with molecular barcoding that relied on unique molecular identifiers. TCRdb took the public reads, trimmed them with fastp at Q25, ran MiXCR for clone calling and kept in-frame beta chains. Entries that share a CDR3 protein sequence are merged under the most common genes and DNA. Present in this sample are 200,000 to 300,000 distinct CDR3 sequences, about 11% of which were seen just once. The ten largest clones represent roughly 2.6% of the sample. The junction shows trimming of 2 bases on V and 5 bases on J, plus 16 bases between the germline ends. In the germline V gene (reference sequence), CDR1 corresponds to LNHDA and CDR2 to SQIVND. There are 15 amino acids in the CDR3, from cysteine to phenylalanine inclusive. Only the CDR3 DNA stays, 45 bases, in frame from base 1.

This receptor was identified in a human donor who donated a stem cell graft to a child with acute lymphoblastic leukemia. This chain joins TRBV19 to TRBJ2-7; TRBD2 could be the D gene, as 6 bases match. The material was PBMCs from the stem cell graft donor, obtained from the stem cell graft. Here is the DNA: TGTGCCAGTAGTATATGGGGCGACGGAGGGAACGAGCAGTACTTC. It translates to CASSIWGDGGNEQYF.